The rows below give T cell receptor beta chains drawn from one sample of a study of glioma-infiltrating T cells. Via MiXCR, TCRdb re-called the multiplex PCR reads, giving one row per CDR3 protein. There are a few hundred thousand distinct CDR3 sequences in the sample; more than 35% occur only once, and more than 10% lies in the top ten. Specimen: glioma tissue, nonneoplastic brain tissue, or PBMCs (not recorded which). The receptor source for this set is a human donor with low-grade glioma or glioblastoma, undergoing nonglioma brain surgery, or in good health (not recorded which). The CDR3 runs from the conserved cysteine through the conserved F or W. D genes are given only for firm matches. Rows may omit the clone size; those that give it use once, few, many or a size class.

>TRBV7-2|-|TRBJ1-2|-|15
CASSLMAGTNYGYTF
TGTGCCAGCAGCTTAATGGCAGGGACTAACTATGGCTACACCTTC
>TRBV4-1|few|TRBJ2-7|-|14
CASSQEMGSYEQYF
TGCGCCAGCAGCCAAGAGATGGGAAGCTACGAGCAGTACTTC
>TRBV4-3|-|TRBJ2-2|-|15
CASSQGETDTGELFF
TGCGCCAGCAGCCAAGGAGAAACGGACACCGGGGAGCTGTTTTTT
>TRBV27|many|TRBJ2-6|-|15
CASSFVGSGANVLTF
TGTGCCAGCAGTTTCGTGGGCTCTGGGGCCAACGTCCTGACTTTC
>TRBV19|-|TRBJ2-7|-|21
CASSLYTPEQIGPLSSYEQYF
TGTGCCAGTAGTTTATACACCCCTGAGCAAATTGGGCCCCTCAGCTCCTACGAGCAGTACTTC
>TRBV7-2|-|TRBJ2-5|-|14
CASSLEASTETQYF
TGTGCCAGCAGCTTAGAGGCTAGCACGGAGACCCAGTACTTC
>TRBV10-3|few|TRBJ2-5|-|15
CAIGPWQGSQETQYF
TGTGCCATCGGGCCCTGGCAGGGGTCCCAAGAGACCCAGTACTTC
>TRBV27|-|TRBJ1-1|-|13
CASSFGVDTEAFF
TGTGCCAGCAGTTTCGGGGTGGACACTGAAGCTTTCTTT
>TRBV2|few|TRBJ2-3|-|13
CASSVTPADTQYF
TGTGCCAGCAGTGTAACCCCAGCAGATACGCAGTATTTT
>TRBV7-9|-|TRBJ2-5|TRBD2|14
CASSLLAGLETQYF
TGTGCCAGCAGCTTACTAGCGGGATTGGAGACCCAGTACTTC
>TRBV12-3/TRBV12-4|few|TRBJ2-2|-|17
CASSLSPSVDYTGELFF
TGTGCCAGCAGTTTAAGTCCCTCCGTCGACTACACCGGGGAGCTGTTTTTT
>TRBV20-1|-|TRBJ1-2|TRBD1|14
CSAADRGGADGYTF
TGCAGTGCCGCGGATAGAGGGGGCGCAGATGGCTACACCTTC
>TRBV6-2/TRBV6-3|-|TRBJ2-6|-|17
CASSYSAVASGANVLTF
TGTGCCAGCAGTTACTCCGCTGTGGCCTCTGGGGCCAACGTCCTGACTTTC
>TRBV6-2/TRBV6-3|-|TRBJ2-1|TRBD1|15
CASLNTGVTYNEQFF
TGTGCCAGCCTAAACACAGGGGTGACATACAATGAGCAGTTCTTC
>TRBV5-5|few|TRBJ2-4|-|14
CASSFMGDKNIQYF
TGTGCCAGCAGCTTCATGGGAGACAAAAACATTCAGTACTTC
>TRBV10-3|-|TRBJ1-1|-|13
CAISSLPNTEAFF
TGTGCCATCAGTTCACTCCCGAACACTGAAGCTTTCTTT
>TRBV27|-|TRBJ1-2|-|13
CASSSGSNYGYTF
TGTGCCAGCAGTTCTGGGTCTAACTATGGCTACACCTTC
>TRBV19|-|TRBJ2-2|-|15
CASSPVGANTGELFF
TGTGCCAGTAGTCCGGTGGGGGCGAACACCGGGGAGCTGTTTTTT
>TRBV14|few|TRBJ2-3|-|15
CASSPILEITDTQYF
TGTGCCAGCAGCCCAATACTAGAGATCACAGATACGCAGTATTTT
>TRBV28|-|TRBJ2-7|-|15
CASSSPPTMSYEQYF
TGTGCCAGCAGTTCCCCGCCTACTATGTCCTACGAGCAGTACTTC
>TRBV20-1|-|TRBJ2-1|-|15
CSATRVWGSYNEQFF
TGCAGTGCTACCAGGGTCTGGGGCTCCTACAATGAGCAGTTCTTC
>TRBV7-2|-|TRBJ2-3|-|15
CASSLARTSTDTQYF
TGTGCCAGCAGCTTAGCCCGGACTAGCACAGATACGCAGTATTTT
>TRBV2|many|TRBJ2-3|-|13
CASSGGSTDTQYF
TGTGCCAGCAGTGGCGGGAGCACAGATACGCAGTATTTT
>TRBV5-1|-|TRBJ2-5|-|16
CASSPGVAEGQETQYF
TGCGCCAGCAGCCCCGGGGTCGCCGAGGGACAAGAGACCCAGTACTTC
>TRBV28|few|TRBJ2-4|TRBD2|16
CASSPEKRETKNIQYF
TGTGCCAGCAGCCCGGAGAAGCGGGAGACCAAAAACATTCAGTACTTC
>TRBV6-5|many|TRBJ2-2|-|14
CASSYQDTDRELFF
TGTGCCAGCAGTTACCAGGACACGGACCGGGAGCTGTTTTTT
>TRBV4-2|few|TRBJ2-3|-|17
CASSQQPLSAGGDTQYF
TGTGCCAGCAGCCAGCAGCCTCTTTCCGCGGGTGGGGATACGCAGTATTTT
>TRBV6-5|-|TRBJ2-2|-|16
CASSSSGGAGTGELFF
TGTGCCAGCAGTTCTTCAGGAGGGGCGGGCACCGGGGAGCTGTTTTTT
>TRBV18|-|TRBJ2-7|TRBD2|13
CASSLAGEDEQYF
TGTGCCAGCTCACTAGCGGGAGAGGACGAGCAGTACTTC
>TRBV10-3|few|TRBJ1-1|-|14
CAISFQGPSTEAFF
TGTGCCATCAGTTTTCAAGGTCCGAGCACTGAAGCTTTCTTT
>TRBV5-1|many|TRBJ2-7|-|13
CASSPPGTYEQYF
TGCGCCAGCAGCCCGCCGGGGACGTACGAGCAGTACTTC
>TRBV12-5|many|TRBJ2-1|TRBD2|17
CASGLATSGMAGNEQFF
TGTGCTAGTGGTTTGGCCACTAGCGGGATGGCTGGTAATGAGCAGTTCTTC
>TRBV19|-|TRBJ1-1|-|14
CASLPNRANTEAFF
TGTGCCAGCCTCCCCAACAGGGCGAACACTGAAGCTTTCTTT
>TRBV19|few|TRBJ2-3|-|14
CASSTRGLTDTQYF
TGTGCCAGTAGTACTAGGGGACTTACCGATACGCAGTATTTT
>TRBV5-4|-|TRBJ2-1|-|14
CASTTWGSYNEQFF
TGTGCCAGCACCACCTGGGGATCTTACAATGAGCAGTTCTTC
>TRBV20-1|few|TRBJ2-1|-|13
CSAGGGIYNEQFF
TGCAGTGCTGGGGGTGGGATCTACAATGAGCAGTTCTTC
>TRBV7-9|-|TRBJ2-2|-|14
CASSLNAIGRELFF
TGTGCCAGCAGCTTAAACGCGATAGGCCGGGAGCTGTTTTTT
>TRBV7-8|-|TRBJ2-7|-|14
CASSSQGSSYEQYF
TGTGCCAGCAGCTCCCAGGGAAGCTCCTACGAGCAGTACTTC
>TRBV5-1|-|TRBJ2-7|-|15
CASSLAWGVSYEQYF
TGCGCCAGCAGCTTGGCCTGGGGCGTCTCCTACGAGCAGTACTTC
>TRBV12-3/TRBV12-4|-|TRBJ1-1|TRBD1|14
CASSRQGAWTEAFF
TGTGCCAGCAGCCGACAGGGGGCATGGACTGAAGCTTTCTTT
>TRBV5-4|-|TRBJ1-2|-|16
CASSPATGLTTGGYTF
TGTGCCAGCAGCCCGGCAACGGGTCTGACCACCGGAGGCTACACCTTC
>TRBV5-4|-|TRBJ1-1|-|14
CASSFLSENTEAFF
TGTGCCAGCAGCTTCCTCTCCGAGAACACTGAAGCTTTCTTT
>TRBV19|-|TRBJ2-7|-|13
CASSMELAYEQYF
TGTGCCAGTAGTATGGAACTAGCCTACGAGCAGTACTTC
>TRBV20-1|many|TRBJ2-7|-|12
CSARKDTYEQYF
TGCAGTGCTAGAAAGGATACCTACGAGCAGTACTTC
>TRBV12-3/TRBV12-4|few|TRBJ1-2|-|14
CASSPQVAVVGYTF
TGTGCCAGCAGTCCACAGGTAGCCGTGGTTGGCTACACCTTC